At least ten counts were recorded for the clone carrying this T cell receptor beta chain. The data originate from a study of patients with pleural tuberculosis. TCRdb redid the calling of the reads with MiXCR, one entry per CDR3 protein. The table shows about 50,000 distinct CDR3 sequences, with 6% to 9.5% occurring only once. This TCR came from a human donor with pleural tuberculosis.

Here the CDR3 reads CASYRTAGNTIYF. In DNA form, the CDR3 reads TGTGCCAGCTATCGGACAGCTGGAAACACCATATATTTT. The V gene is TRBV6-1, the J gene TRBJ1-3, with D maybe TRBD1 (6 bases). The CDR3 runs to 13 residues. From germline, CDR1 is MNHNS and CDR2 SASEGT. Trimming stripped 8 bases from V and 2 bases from J, with 10 bases between.